This TCR beta chain emerged from a study of blood T cell repertoires in COVID-19. Study background: Both acute and convalescent COVID-19 samples were obtained from the United States, Italy and Spain.

In the study's own analysis: Amplifying reference gene primers gave estimates of nucleated cell counts. The method was immunoSEQ multiplex PCR; TCRdb's version includes in-frame clones alone and lacks a portion of them. V and J calls plus clone size are reproduced from that table; the DNA served to infer D and trimming. The sample records some 100,000 clones, 70% to 90% being singletons. This clone came up once. Germline V gives CDR1 MGHRA, CDR2 YSYEKL. V lost 0 bases and J lost 3, with 11 bases in between. The CDR3 length is 16 residues. The receptor was derived from a woman aged 30 to 39 with acute or convalescent COVID-19. This chain links TRBV4-1 with TRBJ2-2; tentatively, D is TRBD1 (5 bases). Source material: peripheral blood. The CDR3, as DNA: TGCGCCAGCAGCCAAGATGGGGCCGCCTACACCGGGGAGCTGTTTTTT. Its translation: CASSQDGAAYTGELFF.